This T cell receptor beta chain comes out of a study of T cell responses to AZD1222 COVID-19 vaccine. Sequencing was performed with immunoSEQ multiplex PCR; in TCRdb, only in-frame clones are kept and a portion is missing. The repertoire holds 110,000 or so clones, with more than 75% as singletons. Germline CDR1 GTSNPN, CDR2 SVGIG (reference sequence). CDR3 size: 12 residues. V was cut by 2 bases and J by 7 bases, with 9 bases left in between. The V call is TRBV30, the J call TRBJ2-1; D is perhaps TRBD2 (5 bases). This TCR was recovered from an adult in good health. The input for sequencing was peripheral blood, taken on day 0 of AZD1222 vaccination. This CDR3 is CAWSPTGNEQFF. The CDR3 nucleotides are TGTGCCTGGAGTCCGACGGGGAATGAGCAGTTCTTC.